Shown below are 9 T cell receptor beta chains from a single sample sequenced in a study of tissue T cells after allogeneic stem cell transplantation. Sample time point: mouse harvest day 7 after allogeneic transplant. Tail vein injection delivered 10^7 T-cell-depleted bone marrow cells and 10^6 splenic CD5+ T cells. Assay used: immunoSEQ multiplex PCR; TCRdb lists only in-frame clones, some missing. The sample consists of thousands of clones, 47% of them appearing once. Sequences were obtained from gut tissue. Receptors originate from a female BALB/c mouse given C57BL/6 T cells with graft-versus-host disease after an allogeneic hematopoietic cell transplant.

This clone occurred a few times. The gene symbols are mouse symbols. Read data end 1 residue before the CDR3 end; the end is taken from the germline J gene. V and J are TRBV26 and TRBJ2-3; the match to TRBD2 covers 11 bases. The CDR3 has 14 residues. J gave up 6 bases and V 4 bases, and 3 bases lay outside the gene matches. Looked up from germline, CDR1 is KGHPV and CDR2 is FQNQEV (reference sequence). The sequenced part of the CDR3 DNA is TGTGCCAGCAGTCGGGGGACTGGGGGTGAAACGCTGTAT. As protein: CASSRGTGGETLY. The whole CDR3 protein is CASSRGTGGETLYF.

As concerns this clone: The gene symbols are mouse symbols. The CDR3 sequence is CASSPWVNQDTQYF. The sequenced part of the CDR3 DNA is TGTGCCAGCAGTCCCTGGGTTAACCAAGACACCCAGTAC. V is TRBV26 and J is TRBJ2-5, with a weak D call TRBD2 (5 bases). The CDR3 end falls 1 residue outside the read, so it is completed with the germline J gene. V lost 4 bases, J lost 0 bases, and 8 bases lay in between. The germline CDR1 and CDR2 sequences are KGHPV and FQNQEV (reference sequence). The CDR3 has 14 amino acids.

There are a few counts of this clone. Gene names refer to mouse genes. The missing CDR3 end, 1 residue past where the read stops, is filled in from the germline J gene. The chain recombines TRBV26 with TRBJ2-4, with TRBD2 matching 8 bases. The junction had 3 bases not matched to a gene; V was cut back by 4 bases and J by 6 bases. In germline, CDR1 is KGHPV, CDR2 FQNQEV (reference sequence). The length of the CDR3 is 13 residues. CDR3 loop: CASSRTGGNTLYF. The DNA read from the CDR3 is TGTGCCAGCAGTCGTACTGGGGGCAACACCTTGTAC.

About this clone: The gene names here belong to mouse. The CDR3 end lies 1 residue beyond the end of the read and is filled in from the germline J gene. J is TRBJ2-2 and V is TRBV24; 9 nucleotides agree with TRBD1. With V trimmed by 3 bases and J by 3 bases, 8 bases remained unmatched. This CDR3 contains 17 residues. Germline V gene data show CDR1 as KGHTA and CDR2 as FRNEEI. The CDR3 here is CASSLPPGQGDTGQLYF. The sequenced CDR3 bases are TGTGCCAGCAGTCTCCCTCCGGGACAGGGTGACACCGGGCAGCTCTAC.

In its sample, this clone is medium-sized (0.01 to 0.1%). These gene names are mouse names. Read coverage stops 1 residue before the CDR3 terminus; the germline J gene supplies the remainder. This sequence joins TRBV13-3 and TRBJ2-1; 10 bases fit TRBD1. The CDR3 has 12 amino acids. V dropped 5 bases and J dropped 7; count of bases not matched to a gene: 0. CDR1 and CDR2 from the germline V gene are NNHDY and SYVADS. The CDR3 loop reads CASRTGGAEQFF. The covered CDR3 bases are TGTGCCAGCAGGACAGGGGGCGCTGAGCAGTTC.

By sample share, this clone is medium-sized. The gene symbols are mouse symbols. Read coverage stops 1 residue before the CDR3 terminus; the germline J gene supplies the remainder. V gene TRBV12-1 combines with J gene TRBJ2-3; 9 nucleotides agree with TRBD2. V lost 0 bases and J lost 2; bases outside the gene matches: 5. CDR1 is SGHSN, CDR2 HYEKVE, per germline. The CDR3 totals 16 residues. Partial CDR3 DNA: TGTGCCAGCTCTCTCGTACTGGGGGGAGTTGCAGAAACGCTGTAT. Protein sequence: CASSLVLGGVAETLY. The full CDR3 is CASSLVLGGVAETLYF.

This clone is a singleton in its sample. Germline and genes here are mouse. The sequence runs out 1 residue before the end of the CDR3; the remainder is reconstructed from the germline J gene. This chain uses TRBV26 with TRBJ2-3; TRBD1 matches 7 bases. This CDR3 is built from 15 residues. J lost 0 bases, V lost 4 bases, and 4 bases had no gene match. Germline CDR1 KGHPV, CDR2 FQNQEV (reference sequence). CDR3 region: CASSRQGSSAETLYF. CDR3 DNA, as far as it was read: TGTGCCAGCAGTCGACAGGGCTCTAGTGCAGAAACGCTGTAT.

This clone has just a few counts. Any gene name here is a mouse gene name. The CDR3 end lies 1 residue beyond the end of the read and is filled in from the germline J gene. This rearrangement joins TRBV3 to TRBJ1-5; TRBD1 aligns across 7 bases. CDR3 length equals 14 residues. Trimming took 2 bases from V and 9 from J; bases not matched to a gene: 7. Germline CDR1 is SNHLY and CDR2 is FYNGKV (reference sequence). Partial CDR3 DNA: TGTGCCAGCAGCTTACGACAGGGAGGGGCGGCTCCGCTT. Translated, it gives CASSLRQGGAAPL. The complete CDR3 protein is CASSLRQGGAAPLF. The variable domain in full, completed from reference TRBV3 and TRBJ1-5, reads GPKVLQIPSHQIIDMGQMVTLNCDPVSNHLYFYWYKQILGQQMEFLVNFYNGKVMEKSKLFKDQFSVERPDGSYFTLKIQPTALEDSAVYFCASSLRQGGAAPLFGEGTRLSVL.

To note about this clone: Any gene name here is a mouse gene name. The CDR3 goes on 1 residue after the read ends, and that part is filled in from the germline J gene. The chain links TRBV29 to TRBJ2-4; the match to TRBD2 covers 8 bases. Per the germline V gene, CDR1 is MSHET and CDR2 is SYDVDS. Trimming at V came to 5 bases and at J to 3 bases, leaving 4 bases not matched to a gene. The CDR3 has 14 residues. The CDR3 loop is CASSPWGGQNTLYF. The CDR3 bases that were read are TGTGCTAGCAGTCCATGGGGGGGGCAAAACACCTTGTAC.